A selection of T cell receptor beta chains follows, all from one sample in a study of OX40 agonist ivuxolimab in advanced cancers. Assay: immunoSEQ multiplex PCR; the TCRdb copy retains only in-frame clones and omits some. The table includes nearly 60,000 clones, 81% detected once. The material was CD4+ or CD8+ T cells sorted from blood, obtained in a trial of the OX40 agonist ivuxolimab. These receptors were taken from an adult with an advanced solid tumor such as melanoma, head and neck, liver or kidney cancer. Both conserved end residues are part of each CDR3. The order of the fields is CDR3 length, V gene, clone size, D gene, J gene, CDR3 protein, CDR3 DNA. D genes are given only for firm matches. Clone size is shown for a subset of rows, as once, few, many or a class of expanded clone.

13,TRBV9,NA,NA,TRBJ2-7,CASSVVGGGEQYF,TGTGCCAGCAGCGTAGTGGGCGGAGGCGAGCAGTACTTC
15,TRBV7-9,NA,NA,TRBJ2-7,CASSPSGTLAYEQYF,TGTGCCAGCAGCCCCTCCGGGACACTGGCCTACGAGCAGTACTTC
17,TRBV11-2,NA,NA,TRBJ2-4,CASSFGQLTLAKNIQYF,TGTGCCAGCAGCTTCGGACAGCTGACTCTAGCCAAAAACATTCAGTACTTC
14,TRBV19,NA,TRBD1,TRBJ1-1,CASSSTGGRTEAFF,TGTGCCAGTAGTTCGACAGGGGGCAGAACTGAAGCTTTCTTT
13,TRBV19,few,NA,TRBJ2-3,CASSLADTDTQYF,TGTGCCAGTAGTCTGGCTGACACAGATACGCAGTATTTT
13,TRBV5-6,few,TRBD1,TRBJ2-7,CASSTGQGWEQYF,TGTGCCAGCAGCACTGGACAGGGATGGGAGCAGTACTTC
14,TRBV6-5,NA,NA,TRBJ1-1,CASSVNPLNTEAFF,TGTGCCAGCAGTGTGAACCCCCTGAACACTGAAGCTTTCTTT
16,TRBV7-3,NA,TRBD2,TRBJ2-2,CASSARRGAVAGELFF,TGTGCCAGCAGCGCCCGGCGGGGGGCCGTCGCCGGGGAGCTGTTTTTT
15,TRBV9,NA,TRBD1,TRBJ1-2,CASSGRQGLNYGYTF,TGTGCCAGCAGCGGGCGACAGGGATTGAACTATGGCTACACCTTC
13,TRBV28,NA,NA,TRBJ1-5,CASPGQGGQPQHF,TGTGCCAGCCCAGGGCAGGGTGGCCAGCCCCAGCATTTT
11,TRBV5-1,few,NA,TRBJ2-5,CASGLRETQYF,TGCGCCAGCGGCCTTCGAGAGACCCAGTACTTC
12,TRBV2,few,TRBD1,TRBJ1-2,CASWDRGRSYTF,TGTGCCAGCTGGGACAGGGGTAGGAGCTACACCTTC
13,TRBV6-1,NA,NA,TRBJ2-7,CASSENSSYEQYF,TGTGCCAGCAGTGAAAACAGCTCCTACGAGCAGTACTTC
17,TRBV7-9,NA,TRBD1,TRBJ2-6,CASSSGQGGSGANVLTF,TGTGCCAGCAGCTCGGGACAGGGGGGCTCTGGGGCCAACGTCCTGACTTTC
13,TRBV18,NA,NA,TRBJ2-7,CASSPDEGYEQYF,TGTGCCAGCTCACCGGACGAGGGGTACGAGCAGTACTTC
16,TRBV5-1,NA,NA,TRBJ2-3,CASSHQGQKGTDTQYF,TGCGCCAGCAGTCATCAGGGCCAGAAGGGCACAGATACGCAGTATTTT
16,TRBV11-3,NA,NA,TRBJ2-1,CASSMYTGGEGNEQFF,TGTGCCAGCAGCATGTACACTGGCGGGGAAGGGAATGAGCAGTTCTTC
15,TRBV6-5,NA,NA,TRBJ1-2,CASRPFMGFGYGYTF,TGTGCCAGCCGACCGTTTATGGGGTTCGGCTATGGCTACACCTTC
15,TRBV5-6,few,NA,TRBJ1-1,CASSFVGMRGTEAFF,TGTGCCAGCAGCTTCGTGGGTATGCGCGGCACTGAAGCTTTCTTT
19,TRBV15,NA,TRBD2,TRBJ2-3,CATSRSGLAGGWGTDTQYF,TGTGCCACCAGCAGATCAGGACTAGCGGGGGGTTGGGGCACAGATACGCAGTATTTT
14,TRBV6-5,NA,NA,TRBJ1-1,CASSSDRWGTEAFF,TGTGCCAGCAGTTCAGACAGGTGGGGGACTGAAGCTTTCTTT
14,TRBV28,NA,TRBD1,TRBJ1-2,CASTRDSGRGGYTF,TGTGCCAGCACGAGGGACAGCGGGCGGGGTGGCTACACCTTC
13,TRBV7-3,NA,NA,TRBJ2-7,CASSLSPGNEQYF,TGTGCCAGCAGCTTATCTCCAGGGAACGAGCAGTACTTC